A selection of T cell receptor beta chains follows, all from one sample in a study of blood T cell repertoires in COVID-19. TCRdb keeps only in-frame clones here, not all; method: immunoSEQ multiplex PCR. The table shows roughly 220,000 clones, with approximately 84% occurring only once. The sequenced sample consisted of peripheral blood. The receptors derive from a woman aged 55-70 years with acute or convalescent COVID-19. Each CDR3 is given with its conserved first and last residue. The order of the fields is J gene, V gene, D gene, CDR3 protein. D genes are given only for firm matches.

TRBJ2-1 TRBV29-1 - CSAGRGTTHNEQFF
TRBJ2-1 TRBV6-5 TRBD2 CASGASGVYEQFF
TRBJ2-3 TRBV6-5 TRBD2 CASSYQGAGGTDTQYF
TRBJ2-7 TRBV2 TRBD2 CASSEYPTTAAGGFYEQYF
TRBJ1-5 TRBV5-6 - CANSPNWPQHF
TRBJ1-2 TRBV5-5 TRBD1 CASSRTTGQVYGYTF
TRBJ2-1 TRBV13 TRBD2 CASSLISKGLANNEQFF
TRBJ1-5 TRBV6-6 TRBD1 CASSQPGQTGGLSNQPQHF
TRBJ2-3 TRBV10-3 - CASTQGAGPSTDTQYF
TRBJ1-4 TRBV18 - CASSPRIPSATNEKLFF
TRBJ2-1 TRBV5-1 TRBD2 CASRFLAASSYNEQFF
TRBJ1-3 TRBV30 TRBD1 CAWTFTGGGNTIYF
TRBJ1-2 TRBV6-5 - CASSSRGEGYTF
TRBJ1-2 TRBV19 - CASSIATSGYTF
TRBJ1-2 TRBV5-6 - CASSYDTGVNYGYTF
TRBJ1-1 TRBV5-1 - CASSLVAGGTEAFF
TRBJ1-5 TRBV19 - CASRQGSNSNQPQHF
TRBJ2-6 TRBV14 - CASSQVRPTRSGANVLTF
TRBJ2-1 TRBV30 TRBD1 CAWSGTGLRNEQFF
TRBJ2-2 TRBV10-3 TRBD1 CATSEGQTTGELFF
TRBJ1-2 TRBV12-3/TRBV12-4 TRBD1 CASGRDRVGGYTF
TRBJ2-7 TRBV30 - CAWRQTGYEQYF
TRBJ1-2 TRBV19 - CASTIPQTVGYGYTF
TRBJ2-7 TRBV7-9 TRBD1 CASSVQGVGYEQYF
TRBJ2-3 TRBV3-1/TRBV3-2 TRBD1 CASSQGRAGGSHTQYF
TRBJ2-1 TRBV6-5 TRBD1 CATNRDRGYNEQFF
TRBJ1-2 TRBV28 TRBD1 CASSLQTGVYGYTF
TRBJ1-2 TRBV13 TRBD1 CASSPRGTGVFSGYTF
TRBJ2-1 TRBV7-2 TRBD1 CASSRGTGYINEQFF
TRBJ1-2 TRBV6-5 TRBD1 CASSSQTNRGQGYTF
TRBJ1-6 TRBV28 TRBD1 CASSGTGGIGPNSPLHF
TRBJ2-1 TRBV10-3 - CAIAGGDRGNEQFF
TRBJ1-1 TRBV3-1/TRBV3-2 TRBD1 CASSPSDRGLAEAFF
TRBJ1-1 TRBV3-1/TRBV3-2 - CASRVGVQGSNTEAFF
TRBJ1-2 TRBV4-2 - CASSPDLGGNYGYTF
TRBJ1-1 TRBV18 - CASSRNGDTEAFF
TRBJ2-1 TRBV10-3 TRBD1 CAISGTGGNEQFF
TRBJ2-7 TRBV5-5 TRBD1 CASSLGVGGWGRYEQYF
TRBJ2-1 TRBV15 TRBD1 CATRPGQGPYNEQFF
TRBJ1-1 TRBV3-1/TRBV3-2 - CASSHFGNTEAFF
TRBJ1-5 TRBV28 TRBD1 CASSLTGANQPQHF
TRBJ1-3 TRBV19 TRBD1 CASSMLGTVSSGNTIYF
TRBJ2-1 TRBV5-6 - CASSSTLNHNEQFF
TRBJ1-5 TRBV7-8 - CASSRTAGTQPQHF